A selection of T cell receptor beta chains follows, all from one sample in a study of T cells after yellow fever vaccination. MiXCR, applied by TCRdb to the 5' RACE reads, yields one record per CDR3 protein. Here the sample spans under 300,000 distinct CDR3 sequences, over 10% being singletons. The sequences come from CD4+ T cells sorted from PBMCs, collected 45 days after the yellow fever booster vaccination. These TCRs come from a man aged 25-45 years who received the YFV17D yellow fever vaccine. The CDR3 runs from the conserved cysteine through the conserved F or W. Fields, in order: clone size, D gene, V gene, J gene, CDR3 protein, CDR3 DNA. The D gene is left open where the match is weak. Clone size is not always given. Where it is, it says once, few, many or a class for expanded clones.

few	-	TRBV6-2/TRBV6-3	TRBJ2-7	CASSQGTYYEQYF	TGTGCCAGCAGCCAGGGGACCTACTACGAGCAGTACTTC
-	TRBD2	TRBV7-2	TRBJ2-5	CASSYRDYQETQYF	TGTGCCAGCAGCTACCGGGACTATCAAGAGACCCAGTACTTC
-	-	TRBV27	TRBJ2-5	CASSFLSSGQETQYF	TGTGCCAGCAGTTTTCTTTCCAGCGGTCAAGAGACCCAGTACTTC
-	TRBD2	TRBV24-1	TRBJ2-1	CATSDSSGSPYNEQFF	TGTGCCACCAGTGATTCAAGCGGGAGCCCCTACAATGAGCAGTTCTTC
-	-	TRBV27	TRBJ2-2	CASSSPGWANTGELFF	TGTGCCAGCAGTTCCCCAGGGTGGGCGAACACCGGGGAGCTGTTTTTT
few	TRBD1	TRBV25-1	TRBJ2-7	CASSDAGTGPYEQYF	TGTGCCAGCAGTGATGCCGGGACAGGGCCCTACGAGCAGTACTTC
few	TRBD2	TRBV5-1	TRBJ2-1	CASSSTGGNNEQFF	TGCGCCAGCAGTTCCACGGGGGGGAACAATGAGCAGTTCTTC
-	TRBD1	TRBV7-8	TRBJ2-5	CASSSDRERETQYF	TGTGCCAGCAGCTCGGACAGGGAGAGAGAGACCCAGTACTTC
-	-	TRBV2	TRBJ2-7	CASSETFRAGSYEQYF	TGTGCCAGCAGTGAAACGTTTAGGGCGGGCTCCTACGAGCAGTACTTC
few	-	TRBV4-2	TRBJ2-7	CASSQDFRGRVTYEQYF	TGTGCCAGCAGCCAAGATTTTCGGGGGCGGGTCACTTACGAGCAGTACTTC
-	-	TRBV3-1	TRBJ2-5	CASSQVGHPGETQYF	TGTGCCAGCAGCCAAGTCGGACATCCTGGGGAGACCCAGTACTTC
many	TRBD1	TRBV3-1	TRBJ1-2	CASSQRTGYGYTF	TGTGCCAGCAGCCAACGGACAGGGTACGGCTACACCTTC
-	TRBD1	TRBV5-5	TRBJ1-5	CASSLWFGQGDNQPQHF	TGTGCCAGCAGCTTGTGGTTCGGACAGGGGGACAATCAGCCCCAGCATTTT
once	-	TRBV6-5	TRBJ2-7	CDSSYSIQGGTYEQYF	TGTGACAGCAGTTACTCGATACAGGGAGGCACCTACGAGCAGTACTTC
-	TRBD2	TRBV7-6	TRBJ2-7	CASSEGTSGSGEQYF	TGTGCCAGCAGCGAAGGGACTAGCGGGAGCGGCGAGCAGTACTTC
few	-	TRBV29-1	TRBJ2-2	CSVQNTGELFF	TGCAGCGTACAGAACACCGGGGAGCTGTTTTTT
few	TRBD2	TRBV29-1	TRBJ2-1	CSTRPGGINEQFF	TGCAGCACCCGACCGGGGGGTATCAATGAGCAGTTCTTC
many	-	TRBV20-1	TRBJ2-7	CSARDTIGSSYEQYF	TGCAGTGCTAGAGATACTATCGGAAGCTCCTACGAGCAGTACTTC
few	-	TRBV20-1	TRBJ2-5	CSASWGKTQYF	TGCAGTGCTAGCTGGGGTAAGACCCAGTACTTC
once	-	TRBV20-1	TRBJ2-7	CSARVVAAGSSYEQYF	TGCAGTGCTAGAGTGGTGGCGGCCGGTAGCTCCTACGAGCAGTACTTC
few	TRBD2	TRBV15	TRBJ2-3	CATSRDFSGSSDTQYF	TGTGCCACCAGCAGAGATTTTAGCGGGAGTTCAGATACGCAGTATTTT
few	-	TRBV12-3/TRBV12-4	TRBJ2-7	CASRAIDFSYEQYF	TGTGCCAGCAGAGCCATAGACTTCTCCTACGAGCAGTACTTC
many	TRBD2	TRBV6-1	TRBJ2-7	CASSSGTSGKEQYF	TGTGCCAGCAGCTCCGGGACTAGCGGGAAGGAGCAGTACTTC
few	TRBD1	TRBV6-5	TRBJ2-1	CASSRGQGEYNEQFF	TGTGCCAGCAGTCGCGGACAGGGGGAATACAATGAGCAGTTCTTC
-	TRBD1	TRBV6-1	TRBJ2-1	CASRQPGQGWDEQFF	TGTGCCAGCAGACAACCGGGACAGGGGTGGGATGAGCAGTTCTTC
few	TRBD2	TRBV9	TRBJ2-2	CASSVDPSGSLNTGELFF	TGTGCCAGCAGCGTAGACCCTAGCGGGAGCCTCAACACCGGGGAGCTGTTTTTT
many	TRBD2	TRBV6-5	TRBJ2-2	CASSYRGLGGWTNTGELFF	TGTGCCAGCAGTTACAGGGGTTTGGGGGGGTGGACGAACACCGGGGAGCTGTTTTTT
few	TRBD1	TRBV6-1	TRBJ2-7	CASRGTGSSYF	TGTGCCAGCAGGGGGACAGGCTCCTCGTACTTC
-	TRBD1	TRBV5-1	TRBJ1-6	CASRFLDRGLSPLHF	TGCGCCAGCAGGTTCCTGGACAGGGGGCTTTCACCCCTCCACTTT
few	-	TRBV14	TRBJ2-1	CASSQEELSSYNEQFF	TGTGCCAGCAGCCAAGAGGAGCTCAGCTCCTACAATGAGCAGTTCTTC
-	-	TRBV4-3	TRBJ2-5	CASSQDGTGSETQYF	TGCGCCAGCAGCCAAGATGGGACTGGCTCTGAGACCCAGTACTTC
-	-	TRBV4-2	TRBJ2-7	CASSQEYRRSSYEQYF	TGTGCCAGCAGCCAAGAATATCGCAGGAGCTCCTACGAGCAGTACTTC
-	-	TRBV5-1	TRBJ2-5	CASSLAVGPETQYF	TGCGCCAGCAGCTTGGCCGTGGGACCGGAGACCCAGTACTTC
few	-	TRBV20-1	TRBJ2-4	CSASGRTKNIQYF	TGCAGTGCTAGTGGGAGAACCAAAAACATTCAGTACTTC
few	TRBD2	TRBV29-1	TRBJ2-2	CSTRGGRASGELFF	TGCAGCACCCGGGGCGGGAGGGCCTCCGGGGAGCTGTTTTTT
-	-	TRBV20-1	TRBJ2-3	CSAPATLAENTQYF	TGCAGTGCCCCCGCGACACTAGCCGAAAATACGCAGTATTTT
-	-	TRBV20-1	TRBJ2-1	CSARDPGRSSYNEQFF	TGCAGTGCTAGAGATCCGGGGAGGAGCTCCTACAATGAGCAGTTCTTC
many	-	TRBV28	TRBJ2-3	CASSVGGGGIATDTQYF	TGTGCCAGCAGTGTGGGAGGGGGCGGCATAGCCACAGATACGCAGTATTTT
-	TRBD2	TRBV5-1	TRBJ2-5	CASSPPLGPGGPETQYF	TGCGCCAGCAGCCCTCCCCTCGGTCCGGGAGGGCCGGAGACCCAGTACTTC
many	TRBD1	TRBV6-5	TRBJ1-5	CASTLGQGRGNQPQHF	TGTGCCAGCACTTTGGGACAGGGAAGAGGGAATCAGCCCCAGCATTTT